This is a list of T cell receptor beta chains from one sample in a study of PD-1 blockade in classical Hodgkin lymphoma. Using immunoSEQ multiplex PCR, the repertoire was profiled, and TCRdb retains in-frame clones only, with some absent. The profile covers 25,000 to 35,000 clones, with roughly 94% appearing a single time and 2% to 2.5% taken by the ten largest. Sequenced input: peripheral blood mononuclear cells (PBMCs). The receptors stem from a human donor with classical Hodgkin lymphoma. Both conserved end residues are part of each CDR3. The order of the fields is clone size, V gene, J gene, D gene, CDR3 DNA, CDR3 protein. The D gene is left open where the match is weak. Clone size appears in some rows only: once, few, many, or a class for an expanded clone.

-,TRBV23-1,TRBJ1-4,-,TGCGCCAGCGGCCTCGGGACGCGCGAAAAACTGTTTTTT,CASGLGTREKLFF
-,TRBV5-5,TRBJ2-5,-,TGTGCCAGCAGCTTAGGGACTTCCGAGTACCAAGAGACCCAGTACTTC,CASSLGTSEYQETQYF
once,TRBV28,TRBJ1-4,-,TGTGCCAGCAGTCCAACCGGAGGAGAAAAACTGTTTTTT,CASSPTGGEKLFF
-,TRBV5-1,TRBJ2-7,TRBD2,TGCGCCAGCAGCTCGGGGGGACGAGAGCAGTACTTC,CASSSGGREQYF
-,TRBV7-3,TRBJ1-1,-,TGTGCCAGCAGCCCGGGGTCGAACACTGAAGCTTTCTTT,CASSPGSNTEAFF
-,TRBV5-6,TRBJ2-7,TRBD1,TGTGCCAGCAGCCGGACAGGGTTTGAGAGCTCCTACGAGCAGTACTTC,CASSRTGFESSYEQYF
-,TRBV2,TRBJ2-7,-,TGTGCCAGCACACAGGACTCCTACGAGCAGTACTTC,CASTQDSYEQYF
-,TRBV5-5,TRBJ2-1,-,TGTGCCAGCAGCTTGGCCGGCGGGAACGAGCAGTTCTTC,CASSLAGGNEQFF
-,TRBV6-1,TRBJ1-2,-,TGTGCCAGCAGTGAACCGGGGGCGGGAGGCTACACCTTC,CASSEPGAGGYTF
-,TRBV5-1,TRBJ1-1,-,TGCGCCAGCAGCTCGAGTATGAACACTGAAGCTTTCTTT,CASSSSMNTEAFF
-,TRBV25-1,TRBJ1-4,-,TGTGCCAGCAGTGAATCGGCAACTAATGAAAAACTGTTTTTT,CASSESATNEKLFF
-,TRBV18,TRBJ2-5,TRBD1,TGTGCCAGCTCACCCTTTGAGGGGGCCATATGGGAGACCCAGTACTTC,CASSPFEGAIWETQYF
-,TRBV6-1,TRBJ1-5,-,TGTGCCAGCCACAGGACCGATAGCAATCAGCCCCAGCATTTT,CASHRTDSNQPQHF
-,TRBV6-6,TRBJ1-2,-,TGTGCCAGCAGTTACACGGCTAACTATGGCTACACCTTC,CASSYTANYGYTF
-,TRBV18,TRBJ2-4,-,TGTGCCAGCTCACCGGCGGACTTGGCCAAAAACATTCAGTACTTC,CASSPADLAKNIQYF
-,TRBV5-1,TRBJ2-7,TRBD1,TGCGCCAGCAGGCACGGGACAGGGGTGTTTGGCGAGCAGTACTTC,CASRHGTGVFGEQYF
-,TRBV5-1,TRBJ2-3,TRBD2,TGCGCCAGCAGCATGACCGGGACTAGCTTAGATACGCAGTATTTT,CASSMTGTSLDTQYF
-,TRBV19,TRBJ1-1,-,TGTGCCAGTAGTATATTAAACTATGAAGCTTTCTTT,CASSILNYEAFF
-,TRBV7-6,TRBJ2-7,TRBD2,TGTGCCAGCAGCCCACGTATAGCGGGAGGGAGCTACGAGCAGTACTTC,CASSPRIAGGSYEQYF
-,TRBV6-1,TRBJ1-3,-,TGTGCCAGCAGGGGGTTTGGAAACACCATATATTTT,CASRGFGNTIYF
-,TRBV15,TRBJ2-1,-,TGTGCCACCAGCAGAGATAGTAGGAACAGTGGGCCCAATGAGCAGTTCTTC,CATSRDSRNSGPNEQFF
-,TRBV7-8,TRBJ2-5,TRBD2,TGTGCCAGCAGCTTAGTTTGGGACTACCTTCAAGAGACCCAGTACTTC,CASSLVWDYLQETQYF
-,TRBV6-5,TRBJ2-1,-,TGTGCCAGCAGTTATGTGGGAGGTGACAATGAGCAGTTCTTC,CASSYVGGDNEQFF
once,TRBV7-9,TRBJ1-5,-,TGTGCCAGCAGCCCTGATTACGGTCAGCCCCAGCATTTT,CASSPDYGQPQHF
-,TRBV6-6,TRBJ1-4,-,TGTGCCAGCCGAGGGCCTAATGAAAAACTGTTTTTT,CASRGPNEKLFF
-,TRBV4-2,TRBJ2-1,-,TGTGCCAGCAGCCAAGATTACGGGGGGCTGTACAATGAGCAGTTCTTC,CASSQDYGGLYNEQFF
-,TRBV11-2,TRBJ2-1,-,TGTGCCAGCAGCTTAGGGGCCGGGGTGTCGTACAATGAGCAGTTCTTC,CASSLGAGVSYNEQFF
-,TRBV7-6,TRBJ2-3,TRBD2,TGTGCCAGCAGCCCTAGCGGGGGGGCCGGAGATACGCAGTATTTT,CASSPSGGAGDTQYF
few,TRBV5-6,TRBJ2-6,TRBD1,TGTGCCAGCAGCTTCAGGGGGCTCGGGGCCAACGTCCTGACTTTC,CASSFRGLGANVLTF
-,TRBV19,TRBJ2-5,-,TGTGCCAGCTCCGACTCCACCCTAGAGACCCAGTACTTC,CASSDSTLETQYF
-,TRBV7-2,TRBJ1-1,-,TGTGCCAGCAGCTTAGCGTCTGGTAACGCGGCTTTCTTT,CASSLASGNAAFF
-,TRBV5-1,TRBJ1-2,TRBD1,TGCGCCAGCAGCTTGGATCCACAGGGGGCAGGCTATGGCTACACCTTC,CASSLDPQGAGYGYTF
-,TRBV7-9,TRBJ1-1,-,TGTGCCAGCAGCTTGGGCACTGAAGCTTTCTTT,CASSLGTEAFF
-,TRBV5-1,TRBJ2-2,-,TGCGCCAGCAGCGGGGATGGCGGGGAGCTGTTTTTT,CASSGDGGELFF
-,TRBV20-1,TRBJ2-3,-,TGCAGTGCTGCACGGGATACGCAGTATTTT,CSAARDTQYF
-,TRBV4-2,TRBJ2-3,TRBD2,TGTGCCAGCAGCGCTAGCGGGGGGGCCACAGATACGCAGTATTTT,CASSASGGATDTQYF
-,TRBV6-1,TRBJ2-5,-,TGTGCCAGCAGTGAAGAGCCCTTAAGGCAAGAGACCCAGTACTTC,CASSEEPLRQETQYF
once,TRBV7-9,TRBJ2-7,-,TGTGCCAGCAGCTTAGAACAGGGAACCTACGAGCAGTACTTC,CASSLEQGTYEQYF
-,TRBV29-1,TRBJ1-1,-,TGCAGCGTTGAATGGGGGGGCAGGACTGAAGCTTTCTTT,CSVEWGGRTEAFF
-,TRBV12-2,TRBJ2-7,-,TGTGCAAGTCGCTCCCTAGCGGGAGAGGGCTACGAGCAGTACTTC,CASRSLAGEGYEQYF
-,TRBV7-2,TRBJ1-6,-,TGTGCCAGCTGCTTGGTGAGGATGAGTAATTCACCCCTCCACTTT,CASCLVRMSNSPLHF
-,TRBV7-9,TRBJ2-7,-,TGTGCCAGCAGCTTTCCAGGTTCGGGCGAGCAGTACTTC,CASSFPGSGEQYF
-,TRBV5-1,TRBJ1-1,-,TGCGCCAGCAGCATCGAAGGCCGGCGGGGCACTGAAGCTTTCTTT,CASSIEGRRGTEAFF
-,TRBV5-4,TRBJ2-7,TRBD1,TGTGCCAGCAGCCCCCGGGCAGGGGGAATTTACGAGCAGTACTTC,CASSPRAGGIYEQYF
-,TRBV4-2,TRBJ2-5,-,TGTGCCAGCAGCCAAGATCGAGCAGGGCGGGAGACCCAGTACTTC,CASSQDRAGRETQYF
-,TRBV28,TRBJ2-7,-,TGTGCCAGCAGTTTAGGCAGGGGAGCCTATAGCTCCTACGAGCAGTACTTC,CASSLGRGAYSSYEQYF
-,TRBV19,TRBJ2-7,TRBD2,TGTGCCAGTAGTCCTAGCGGGAGGCCAGATAGCCCCTACGAGCAGTACTTC,CASSPSGRPDSPYEQYF
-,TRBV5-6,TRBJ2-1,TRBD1,TGTGCCAGCAGCTTGGTAGGGGGCCCAATTGGCTACAATGAGCAGTTCTTC,CASSLVGGPIGYNEQFF
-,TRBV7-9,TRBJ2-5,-,TGTGCCAGCAGCTCCCCCCGGCTTTCGGAGACCCAGTACTTC,CASSSPRLSETQYF
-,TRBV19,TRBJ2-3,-,TGTGCCAGTAGAGGGGACTCCACAGATACGCAGTATTTT,CASRGDSTDTQYF
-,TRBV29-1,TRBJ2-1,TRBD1,TGCAGCGTAGAAGGGACAGGGGTTTTTTTTTCTTTCAATGAGCAGTTCTTC,CSVEGTGVFFSFNEQFF
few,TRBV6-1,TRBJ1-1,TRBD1,TGTGCCAGCAGTGTGGACAGGGGGGGGACTGAAGCTTTCTTT,CASSVDRGGTEAFF
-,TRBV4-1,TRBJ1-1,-,TGCGCCAGCAGCCCCCTTGAGCGGGGTTCCACTGAAGCTTTCTTT,CASSPLERGSTEAFF
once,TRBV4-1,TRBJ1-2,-,TGCGCCAGCAGCCAAGACAGATTCTATGGCTACACCTTC,CASSQDRFYGYTF
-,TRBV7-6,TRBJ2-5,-,TGTGCCAGCAGCTTGCAAGAGACCCAGTACTTC,CASSLQETQYF
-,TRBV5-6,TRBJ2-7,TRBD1,TGTGCCAGCAGCTTACGGACAGGGGCCTACGAGCAGTACTTC,CASSLRTGAYEQYF
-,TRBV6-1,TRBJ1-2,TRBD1,TGTGCCAGCAGTGAACAGGGACAGGGGGCGCTTAACTATGGCTACACCTTC,CASSEQGQGALNYGYTF
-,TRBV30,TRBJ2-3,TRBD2,TGTGCCTGGAGTGCAAAAGCGGGGGGCCCATACTTT,CAWSAKAGGPYF
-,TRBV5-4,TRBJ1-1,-,TGTGCCAGCAGCTCGGGCCCTCAGGGGATGAACACTGAAGCTTTCTTT,CASSSGPQGMNTEAFF
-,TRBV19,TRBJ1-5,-,TGTGCCAGTAGTATCAGGGGCATATTGAGTATTCCAGAGCCCCAGCATTTT,CASSIRGILSIPEPQHF